One and the same sample provided the 3 T cell receptor beta chains below, sequenced in a study of cytomegalovirus exposure and HLA in healthy donors (dated by TCRdb to about 2017). The receptor library was made with the immunoSEQ multiplex PCR assay. For the multiplex PCR, a mixture combining 60 forward primers for TCR Vbeta segments and 13 reverse primers for TCR Jbeta segments was used. TCRdb took this table from immuneACCESS and kept in-frame rearrangements with V and J called. Such tables lack part of the clones; where checked against another copy, unresolved V genes explain under half of the gap, and the rest is unexplained. Here the sample has roughly 190,000 clones; approximately 75% occur a single time. The ten largest clonotypes hold 4% to 5% of the sample. The material sequenced was PBMCs. The origin of the receptors is a man younger than 45 in good health and CMV-seropositive.

V is TRBV6-4 and J is TRBJ2-2, with 9 bases fitting TRBD1. Germline V gene sequence: CDR1 MRHNA, CDR2 SNTAGT. CDR3 size: 20 residues. V shed 3 bases, J shed 3 bases, and the junction held 17 bases outside the gene matches. The CDR3 is CASSEIGSDRGFVDTGELFF. CDR3 DNA: TGTGCCAGCAGTGAAATAGGGTCGGACAGGGGATTCGTGGACACCGGGGAGCTGTTTTTT.

This clone was counted once. The chain couples TRBV7-2 to TRBJ1-2; 12 bases line up with TRBD1. The V and J ends lost 7 bases and 7 bases, in that order; junction bases with no gene match: 10. Germline V gene data show CDR1 as SGHTA and CDR2 as FQGNSA. The CDR3 contains 15 residues. CDR3 coding DNA: TGTGCCAGCACCCAATCCGGGACAGGGGGCGGTGGCTACACCTTC. Amino acid sequence: CASTQSGTGGGGYTF. The full variable domain, with the rest looked up from reference TRBV7-2 and TRBJ1-2, is GAGVSQSPSNKVTEKGKDVELRCDPISGHTALYWYRQSLGQGLEFLIYFQGNSAPDKSGLPSDRFSAERTGGSVSTLTIQRTQQEDSAVYLCASTQSGTGGGGYTFGSGTRLTVV.

This clone was seen a handful of times. The genes are TRBV5-1 and TRBJ2-7; 9 bases align to TRBD1. This CDR3 is 15 amino acids long. Germline CDR1 is SGHRS and CDR2 is YFSETQ. Germline trimming cut 1 base from V and 3 bases from J; bases unmatched to any gene: 5. The CDR3 DNA reads TGCGCCAGCAGCTTGTCCCCGGGACAGGGCTACGAGCAGTACTTC. Translating gives CASSLSPGQGYEQYF. The whole variable domain, filled in from reference TRBV5-1 and TRBJ2-7, reads KAGVTQTPRYLIKTRGQQVTLSCSPISGHRSVSWYQQTPGQGLQFLFEYFSETQRNKGNFPGRFSGRQFSNSRSEMNVSTLELGDSALYLCASSLSPGQGYEQYFGPGTRLTVT.